Presented here are 12 T cell receptor beta chains from one specimen sequenced in a study of cytomegalovirus exposure and HLA in healthy donors. Measured with immunoSEQ multiplex PCR; TCRdb has only the in-frame clones, and not every one. The sample has some 140,000 clones, 84% seen once. Sequencing was carried out using PBMCs. These receptors originate from a woman aged 25 to 39 in good health and CMV-seronegative.

The chain combines TRBV29-1 with TRBJ1-1; the match to TRBD1 covers 7 bases. After removal of 6 bases from V and 1 base from J, the junction contained 5 bases not matched to a gene. In germline, CDR1 is SQVTM, CDR2 ANQGSEA. CDR3 size: 13 residues. CDR3 bases: TGCAGCGTGGGACAGCTTGGGAACACTGAAGCTTTCTTT. Protein sequence: CSVGQLGNTEAFF.

The chain recombines TRBV11-1 with TRBJ1-2; 9 positions agree with TRBD1. The V gene's germline CDR1 is SGHAT and CDR2 FQDESV (reference sequence). Germline trimming cut 5 bases from V and 0 bases from J; bases unmatched to any gene: 4. The CDR3 is 15 amino acids. DNA of the CDR3: TGTGCCAGCAGCCCGGACAGGGGTGCTAACTATGGCTACACCTTC. Its translation: CASSPDRGANYGYTF.

This sequence joins TRBV5-6 and TRBJ1-4; tentative D call: TRBD1 (5 bases). The CDR3 length is 19 residues. V was pared by 4 bases and J by 0 bases, with 22 bases between. In germline, CDR1 is SGHDT, CDR2 YYEEEE. As DNA, the CDR3 is TGTGCCAGCAGCCCACGAGGTGTAAGGGGAGGTGCAACTAATGAAAAACTGTTTTTT. It specifies CASSPRGVRGGATNEKLFF. The entire variable domain, with the rest obtained from reference TRBV5-6 and TRBJ1-4, is as follows: DAGVTQSPTHLIKTRGQQVTLRCSPKSGHDTVSWYQQALGQGPQFIFQYYEEEERQRGNFPDRFSGHQFPNYSSELNVNALLLGDSALYLCASSPRGVRGGATNEKLFFGSGTQLSVL.

This chain uses TRBV29-1 with TRBJ2-5; 8 bases align to TRBD2. This CDR3 is 13 amino acids long. Trimming cost V 6 bases and J 0 bases; bases outside gene matches: 3. Germline V CDR1 and CDR2: SQVTM, ANQGSEA. CDR3 residues: CSVAGAYQETQYF. CDR3 in DNA: TGCAGCGTAGCGGGGGCCTACCAAGAGACCCAGTACTTC.

The chain recombines TRBV11-2 with TRBJ2-1; a weak D match, TRBD2 (5 bases). Germline CDR1 reads SGHAT; CDR2 reads FQNNGV. CDR3 length: 15 amino acids. The ends were cut back, 2 bases at V and 5 bases at J, with 13 bases in the middle. CDR3 coding DNA: TGTGCCAGCAGCTTAACCCCCGCCGGGAACAATGAGCAGTTCTTC. The encoded protein is CASSLTPAGNNEQFF. The whole variable domain, remainder taken from reference TRBV11-2 and TRBJ2-1, is EAGVAQSPRYKIIEKRQSVAFWCNPISGHATLYWYQQILGQGPKLLIQFQNNGVVDDSQLPKDRFSAERLKGVDSTLKIQPAKLEDSAVYLCASSLTPAGNNEQFFGPGTRLTVL.

The gene calls are TRBV14 and TRBJ2-7; unclear D gene. Germline CDR1 SGHDN, CDR2 FVKESK. This CDR3 comprises 13 residues. Trimming stripped 1 base from V and 3 bases from J, with 7 bases between. The CDR3, as DNA: TGTGCCAGCAGCCAAGTTCGGTACTACGAGCAGTACTTC. This encodes CASSQVRYYEQYF.

This clone has only one observation. The chain employs TRBV2 and TRBJ2-6; 7 bases match TRBD2. This CDR3 spans 17 amino acids. CDR1 is SNHLY and CDR2 is FYNNEI in the germline V gene. V dropped 4 bases and J dropped 0; count of bases not matched to a gene: 6. In DNA, the CDR3 is TGTGCCAGCAGTGCCACCCGGGGGGTCTCTGGGGCCAACGTCCTGACTTTC. It encodes CASSATRGVSGANVLTF. Using reference TRBV2 and TRBJ2-6 for the parts outside the CDR3, the full variable domain is EPEVTQTPSHQVTQMGQEVILRCVPISNHLYFYWYRQILGQKVEFLVSFYNNEISEKSEIFDDQFSVERPDGSNFTLKIRSTKLEDSAMYFCASSATRGVSGANVLTFGAGSRLTVL.

This clone was recorded once. The chain combines TRBV30 with TRBJ2-1, with unresolved D. The CDR3 is 10 amino acids. Per the germline V gene, CDR1 is GTSNPN and CDR2 is SVGIG (reference sequence). V lost 5 bases and J 5 bases, leaving 4 bases between the germline ends. The CDR3: CAWVNNEQFF. The CDR3 region has the DNA TGTGCCTGGGTTAACAATGAGCAGTTCTTC.

This clone has just one count. CDR3 DNA: TGCGCCAGCAGCTTCTGGACAACAGGGGATTCACCCCTCCACTTT. It yields the protein CASSFWTTGDSPLHF. The J gene is TRBJ1-6, the V gene TRBV5-1, with 7 bases identical to TRBD1. Germline CDR1 reads SGHRS; CDR2 reads YFSETQ. CDR3 size: 15 residues. V dropped 2 bases and J dropped 8; count of bases not matched to a gene: 7.

V is TRBV9 and J is TRBJ1-2; D uncertain. Germline lookup yields CDR1 SGDLS and CDR2 YYNGEE. Deletions cut 2 bases from V and 7 bases from J, with 18 bases between. The CDR3 extends over 15 amino acids. This CDR3 is CASSVRLGSTGGYTF. CDR3 bases: TGTGCCAGCAGCGTGAGACTCGGATCGACTGGTGGCTACACCTTC.

The V and J genes are TRBV11-2 and TRBJ1-3; 9 bases map to TRBD1. CDR1 is SGHAT and CDR2 is FQNNGV in the germline V gene. The CDR3 spans 15 residues. After removal of 7 bases from V and 7 bases from J, the junction contained 11 bases not matched to a gene. The CDR3 is CASNLMTGGFNTIYF. The CDR3 DNA is TGTGCCAGCAACCTAATGACAGGGGGATTCAACACCATATATTTT.

This clone has a handful of counts. This chain uses TRBV12-5 with TRBJ1-1; 8 nucleotides agree with TRBD1. V lost 0 bases, J lost 6 bases, and 12 bases stayed unmatched. The CDR3 runs to 17 residues. Germline V CDR1 and CDR2: LGHNT, FRNRAP. CDR3 in DNA: TGTGCTAGTGGTTTGGTACTTTCCCCAGGGGGCTCTTCTGAAGCTTTCTTT. This sequence encodes CASGLVLSPGGSSEAFF. Together with reference TRBV12-5 and TRBJ1-1, the CDR3 gives the full variable domain: DARVTQTPRHKVTEMGQEVTMRCQPILGHNTVFWYRQTMMQGLELLAYFRNRAPLDDSGMPKDRFSAEMPDATLATLKIQPSEPRDSAVYFCASGLVLSPGGSSEAFFGQGTRLTVV.